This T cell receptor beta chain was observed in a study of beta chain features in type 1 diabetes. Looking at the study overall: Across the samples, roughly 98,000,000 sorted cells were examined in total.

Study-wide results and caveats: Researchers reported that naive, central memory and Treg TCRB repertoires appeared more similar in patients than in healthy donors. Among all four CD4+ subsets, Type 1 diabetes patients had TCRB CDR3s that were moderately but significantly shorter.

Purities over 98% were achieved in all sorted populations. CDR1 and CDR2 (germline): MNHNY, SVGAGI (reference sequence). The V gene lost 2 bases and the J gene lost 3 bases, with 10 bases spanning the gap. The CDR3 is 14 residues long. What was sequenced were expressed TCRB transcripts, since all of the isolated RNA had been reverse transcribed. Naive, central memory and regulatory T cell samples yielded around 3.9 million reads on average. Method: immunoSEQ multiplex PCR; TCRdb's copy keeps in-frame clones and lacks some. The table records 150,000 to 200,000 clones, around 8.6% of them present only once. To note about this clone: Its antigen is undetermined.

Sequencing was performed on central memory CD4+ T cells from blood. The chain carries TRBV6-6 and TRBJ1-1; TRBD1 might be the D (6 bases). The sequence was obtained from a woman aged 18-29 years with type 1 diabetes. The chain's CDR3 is CASSYQGPDTEAFF. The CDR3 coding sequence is TGTGCCAGCAGTTACCAGGGGCCTGACACTGAAGCTTTCTTT.